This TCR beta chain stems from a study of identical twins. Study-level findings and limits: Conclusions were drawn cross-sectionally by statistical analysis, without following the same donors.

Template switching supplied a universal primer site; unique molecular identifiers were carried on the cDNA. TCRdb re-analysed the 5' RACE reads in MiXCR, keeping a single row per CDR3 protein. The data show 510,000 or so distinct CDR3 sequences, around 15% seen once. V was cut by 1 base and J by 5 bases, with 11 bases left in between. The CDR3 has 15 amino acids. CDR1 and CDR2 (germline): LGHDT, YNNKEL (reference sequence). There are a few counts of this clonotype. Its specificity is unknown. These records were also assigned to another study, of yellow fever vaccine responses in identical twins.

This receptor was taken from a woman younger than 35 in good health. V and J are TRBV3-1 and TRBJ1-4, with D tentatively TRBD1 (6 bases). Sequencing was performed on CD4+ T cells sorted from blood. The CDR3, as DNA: TGTGCCAGCAGCCAAGGGTTCACAGGGAATGAAAAACTGTTTTTT. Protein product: CASSQGFTGNEKLFF.